This TCR beta chain was observed in a study of CD8 T cells in ankylosing spondylitis. TCRdb re-derived calls from the 5' RACE reads in MiXCR, one entry per CDR3 protein. There are 150,000 or so distinct CDR3 sequences in the sample; around a third occur only once, and about 6% lies in the top ten. This CDR3 has 13 amino acids. The germline V and J ends were trimmed by 6 bases and 5 bases, with 11 bases remaining between them. Germline CDR1 reads SGHVS; CDR2 reads FNYEAQ. This clonotype was counted once. The gene calls are TRBV7-6 and TRBJ2-1; D perhaps matches TRBD2 (5 bases). The sequencing sample was made of synovial fluid, either unsorted or a sorted T cell fraction (not recorded which). This receptor was obtained from a male donor with ankylosing spondylitis. CDR3 DNA sequence: TGTGCCAGCAGTACCAACGGGAACAATGAGCAGTTCTTC. Protein sequence: CASSTNGNNEQFF.